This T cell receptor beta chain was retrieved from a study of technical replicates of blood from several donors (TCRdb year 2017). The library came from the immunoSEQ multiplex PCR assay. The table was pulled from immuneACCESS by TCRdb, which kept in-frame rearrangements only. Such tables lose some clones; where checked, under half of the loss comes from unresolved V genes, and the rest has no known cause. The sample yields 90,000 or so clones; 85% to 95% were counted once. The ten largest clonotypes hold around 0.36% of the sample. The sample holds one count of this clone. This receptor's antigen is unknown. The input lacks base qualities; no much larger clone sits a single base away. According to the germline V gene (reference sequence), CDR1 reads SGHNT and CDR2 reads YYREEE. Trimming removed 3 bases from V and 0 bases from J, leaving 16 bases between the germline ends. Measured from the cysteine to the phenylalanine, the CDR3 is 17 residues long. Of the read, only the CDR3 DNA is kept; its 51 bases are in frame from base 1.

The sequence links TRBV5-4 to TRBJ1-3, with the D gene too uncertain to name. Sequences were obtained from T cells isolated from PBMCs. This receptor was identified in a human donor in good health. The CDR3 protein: CASSSTVDADSGNTIYF. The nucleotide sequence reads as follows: TGTGCCAGCAGCTCGACCGTTGACGCGGACTCTGGAAACACCATATATTTT.